The 2 T cell receptor beta chains listed next were all sequenced from one sample in a study of graft-versus-host responses after intestinal transplantation. Profiled with immunoSEQ multiplex PCR; TCRdb holds only in-frame clones, not every one. The repertoire has approximately 4,600 clones, around 28% of them found once; the top ten carry 4.5% to 5.5%. This material consisted of alloreactive CD4+ T cells from a mixed lymphocyte reaction culture, taken before intestinal transplant. Subset in this sample: CFSE-low proliferating T cells sorted from approximately 6-day pre-transplant mixed lymphocyte reaction (GvH or HvG direction). The source is a human patient who received an intestinal transplant.

This clone was detected a few times. This chain uses TRBV6-5 with TRBJ2-7; no definite D call. Trimming pared 2 bases from V and 3 bases from J, leaving 5 bases between. Per germline, CDR1 MNHEY and CDR2 SVGAGI. This CDR3 contains 12 residues. In nucleotides, the CDR3 is TGTGCCAGCAGTTACCAAAACTACGAGCAGTACTTC. As protein: CASSYQNYEQYF.

The J gene is TRBJ2-1, the V gene TRBV4-1; D perhaps matches TRBD2 (6 bases). Trimming pared 6 bases from V and 2 bases from J, leaving 8 bases between. The CDR3 consists of 13 residues. CDR1 and CDR2 from the germline V gene are MGHRA and YSYEKL. The CDR3 region has the DNA TGCGCCAGCAGTCGCGGGGCCTACAATGAGCAGTTCTTC. Translating it yields CASSRGAYNEQFF.